This entry features one T cell receptor beta chain sequence. Its antigen is unidentified. The record originates from a study of T cells after yellow fever vaccination. The wider study: Those fractions that held only low numbers of cells were prepared using the SMART-Seq v4 Ultra Low Input RNA kit.

The authors made TCR cDNA by 5'RACE template switching, adding a universal primer site and UMIs. MiXCR, run by TCRdb on the 5' RACE reads, gives a single entry per CDR3 protein. This table holds some 350,000 distinct CDR3 sequences, more than 9% found once. The CDR3 runs 19 residues. Germline V lookup: CDR1 SGHTA, CDR2 FQGNSA. V lost 0 bases and J lost 7; bases outside the gene matches: 17. General study points: The presence of abundant clonotypes contaminating from the bulk population was possible in FACS-sorted repertoires. Most primary-vaccination clones reappeared after the booster (about 96% CD4, 85% to 90% CD8).

The TCR sequence derives from a man between 18 and 29 years old who received the YFV17D yellow fever vaccine. V gene TRBV7-2 combines with J gene TRBJ2-5, with 10 bases that match TRBD2. The specimen comprised PBMCs, sampled on the day of the first yellow fever vaccination. In DNA form, the CDR3 reads TGTGCCAGCAGCTTAGCCCTCAGACTAGCGGGCCCTTATTCAGGGACCCAGTACTTC. Its translation: CASSLALRLAGPYSGTQYF. Variable domain in full (rest from reference TRBV7-2 and TRBJ2-5): GAGVSQSPSNKVTEKGKDVELRCDPISGHTALYWYRQSLGQGLEFLIYFQGNSAPDKSGLPSDRFSAERTGGSVSTLTIQRTQQEDSAVYLCASSLALRLAGPYSGTQYFGPGTRLLVL.